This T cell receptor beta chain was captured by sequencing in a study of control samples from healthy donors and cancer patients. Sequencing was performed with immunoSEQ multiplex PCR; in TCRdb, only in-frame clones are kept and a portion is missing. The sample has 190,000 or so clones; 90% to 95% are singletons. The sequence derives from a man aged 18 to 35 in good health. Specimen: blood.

The CDR3 region is CASSPVGEAKNIQYF. The CDR3, as DNA: TGTGCCAGCTCACCTGTCGGGGAAGCCAAAAACATTCAGTACTTC. V and J are TRBV18 and TRBJ2-4, with a possible D match to TRBD2 (5 bases). This CDR3 spans 15 amino acids. Trimming left V 3 bases short and J 0 bases short, with 9 bases between. Looked up from germline, CDR1 is KGHSH and CDR2 is LQKENI.